The 29 T cell receptor beta chains below come from one sample, sequenced in a study of shared clonotypes between healthy human individuals. Some clones are missing from TCRdb's copy, which holds only in-frame ones; the method was immunoSEQ multiplex PCR. Here the sample spans more than 400,000 clones, about 95% being singletons. The sequencing input was naive CD4+ T cells sorted from blood. Subset denoted: CD45RA+ positively selected. Receptors originate from a woman aged 25-40 years in good health.

The chain is built from TRBV28 and TRBJ2-1; D unclear. Trimming cost V 5 bases and J 5 bases, with 10 bases left between them. From germline, CDR1 is MDHEN and CDR2 SYDVKM. CDR3 length: 13 amino acids. CDR3 region: CASSGVSNNEQFF. In nucleotides, the CDR3 is TGTGCCAGCAGTGGCGTATCGAACAATGAGCAGTTCTTC.

This chain joins TRBV5-6 and TRBJ1-5; no firm D call. V lost 0 bases, J lost 5 bases, and 12 bases lay in between. The CDR3 length is 15 residues. CDR1 SGHDT and CDR2 YYEEEE come from the germline V gene. Here the CDR3 reads CASSLAGAKHQPQHF. CDR3 nucleotides: TGTGCCAGCAGCTTGGCCGGAGCAAAGCATCAGCCCCAGCATTTT.

This clone was recorded a few times. The V call is TRBV11-2, the J call TRBJ2-7, with 7 nucleotides matching TRBD1. The CDR3 runs 15 residues. The germline CDR1 and CDR2 sequences are SGHAT and FQNNGV. V lost 5 bases, J lost 0 bases, and 7 bases stayed unmatched. In nucleotides, the CDR3 is TGTGCCAGCAGCCTCGGACAGGTGAGCTCCTACGAGCAGTACTTC. Translated: CASSLGQVSSYEQYF.

V and J are TRBV28 and TRBJ1-2, with 8 nucleotides matching TRBD1. Losses at the gene ends were 7 bases for V and 7 bases for J; bases not matched to a gene: 11. The V gene's germline CDR1 is MDHEN and CDR2 SYDVKM. The CDR3 is 14 residues long. The CDR3 sequence is CASNSEGQEIGYTF. The CDR3 coding sequence is TGTGCCAGCAACTCGGAGGGACAGGAAATTGGCTACACCTTC.

The rearrangement joins TRBV6-1 to TRBJ2-7; possibly TRBD2 for D (6 bases). The V and J ends lost 5 bases and 3 bases respectively, with 11 bases between them. The CDR3 has 13 amino acids. CDR1 MNHNS and CDR2 SASEGT come from the germline V gene. The chain's CDR3 is CASSPGTGYEQYF. The CDR3 region has the DNA TGTGCCAGCAGTCCCGGGACTGGCTACGAGCAGTACTTC.

The chain combines TRBV11-2 with TRBJ2-7; the match to TRBD1 covers 7 bases. With 4 bases clipped from V and 4 bases from J, the junction kept 7 bases outside the gene matches. Germline CDR1 and CDR2: SGHAT and FQNNGV. The CDR3 loop spans 14 amino acids. The CDR3 spells CASSSLRQGYEQYF. CDR3 nucleotide sequence: TGTGCCAGCAGCTCGCTAAGACAGGGTTACGAGCAGTACTTC.

The chain links TRBV27 to TRBJ1-2; D unclear. V was shortened by 2 bases and J by 4 bases, with 11 bases between the two germline ends. CDR1 and CDR2 from the germline V gene are MNHEY and SMNVEV (reference sequence). This CDR3 contains 14 residues. The CDR3 nucleotides read TGTGCCAGCAGTTTAGCCCAACATGGCTATGGCTACACCTTC. It specifies CASSLAQHGYGYTF.

This sequence joins TRBV28 and TRBJ2-7, with D possibly being TRBD1 or TRBD2 (5 bases each). CDR3 size: 12 residues. V lost 4 bases, J lost 6 bases, and 10 bases lay in between. The germline gives CDR1 MDHEN, CDR2 SYDVKM. CDR3 DNA: TGTGCCAGCAGTTCCCTAGGGACCGAGCAGTACTTC. As protein: CASSSLGTEQYF.

The gene calls are TRBV6-1 and TRBJ2-7, with D possibly TRBD2 on 5 matching bases. Trimming removed 7 bases from V and 6 bases from J, with 19 bases in between. This CDR3 region has 14 residues. Germline V gene lookup returns CDR1 MNHNS and CDR2 SASEGT. CDR3 in amino acids: CASIPPSGFAEQYF. The CDR3 coding sequence is TGTGCCAGCATTCCGCCATCGGGGTTCGCCGAGCAGTACTTC.

The chain has TRBV5-1 and TRBJ2-3; 9 nucleotides match TRBD2. This CDR3 has 18 residues. The germline CDR1 and CDR2 sequences are SGHRS and YFSETQ. J lost 0 bases, V lost 0 bases, and 8 bases had no gene match. CDR3 loop: CASSLVVSGGTSTDTQYF. CDR3 DNA sequence: TGCGCCAGCAGCTTGGTGGTTAGCGGGGGCACTAGCACAGATACGCAGTATTTT.

The CDR3, as DNA: TGTGCCAGCAGCGTGGGACGGGTCAATCAGCCCCAGCATTTT. Its protein is CASSVGRVNQPQHF. V gene TRBV2 combines with J gene TRBJ1-5, with TRBD1 as a possible D gene (5 bases). Looked up from germline, CDR1 is SNHLY and CDR2 is FYNNEI. The CDR3 is 14 amino acids. The ends were cut back, 6 bases at V and 3 bases at J, with 12 bases in the middle.

The rearrangement uses TRBV28 and TRBJ2-7; 10 bases line up with TRBD2. Germline lookup yields CDR1 MDHEN and CDR2 SYDVKM. Trimming took 6 bases from V and 6 from J; bases not matched to a gene: 8. This CDR3 has 14 residues. The CDR3 DNA sequence: TGTGCCAGCAGGATTGGGACTAGCGAGGGCGAGCAGTACTTC. It translates to CASRIGTSEGEQYF. Together with reference TRBV28 and TRBJ2-7, the CDR3 gives the full variable domain: DVKVTQSSRYLVKRTGEKVFLECVQDMDHENMFWYRQDPGLGLRLIYFSYDVKMKEKGDIPEGYSVSREKKERFSLILESASTNQTSMYLCASRIGTSEGEQYFGPGTRLTVT.

This chain links TRBV5-4 with TRBJ2-3, with TRBD2 matching over 14 bases. The trim removed 1 base at V and 3 bases at J, leaving 7 bases unmatched. CDR1 and CDR2 (germline): SGHNT, YYREEE (reference sequence). There are 18 residues in the CDR3. The CDR3 is CASSLNRGTSGRTDTQYF. In nucleotides, the CDR3 is TGTGCCAGCAGCTTGAACCGCGGGACTAGCGGGAGAACAGATACGCAGTATTTT.

A single count supports this clone. The CDR3: CASSPLGVTEAFF. For the CDR3, the DNA is TGTGCCAGCTCACCACTCGGGGTAACTGAAGCTTTCTTT. This chain uses TRBV18 with TRBJ1-1; D unresolved. This CDR3 has 13 residues. Germline assignment: CDR1 KGHSH and CDR2 LQKENI. The V end lost 1 base, the J end lost 5 bases, and 8 bases lay between the germline ends.

V and J are TRBV19 and TRBJ1-4, with 8 positions matching TRBD1. There are 15 residues in the CDR3. CDR1 and CDR2 (germline): LNHDA, SQIVND (reference sequence). The junction had 10 bases not matched to a gene; V was cut back by 6 bases and J by 7 bases. As DNA, the CDR3 is TGTGCCAGTAGCCTTGGACAGGGACCCGGTGAAAAACTGTTTTTT. It codes for CASSLGQGPGEKLFF. The full variable domain, rest sourced from reference TRBV19 and TRBJ1-4, is DGGITQSPKYLFRKEGQNVTLSCEQNLNHDAMYWYRQDPGQGLRLIYYSQIVNDFQKGDIAEGYSVSREKKESFPLTVTSAQKNPTAFYLCASSLGQGPGEKLFFGSGTQLSVL.

The chain carries TRBV15 and TRBJ2-3; no clear D. The CDR3 runs 15 residues. The germline CDR1 and CDR2 sequences are LNHNV and YYDKDF (reference sequence). Trimming pared 0 bases from V and 0 bases from J, leaving 7 bases between. The CDR3 region has the DNA TGTGCCACCAGCAGAGATGGCCACAGCACAGATACGCAGTATTTT. The encoded protein is CATSRDGHSTDTQYF.

The chain has TRBV7-9 and TRBJ2-2, with TRBD1 identical over 9 bases. The CDR3 has 16 amino acids. Germline assignment: CDR1 SEHNR and CDR2 FQNEAQ (reference sequence). V was clipped by 5 bases and J by 6 bases; unmatched bases: 10. This chain's CDR3 is CASSAYRGPLAGELFF. The CDR3 nucleotides are TGTGCCAGCAGCGCCTACAGGGGGCCTCTGGCCGGGGAGCTGTTTTTT.

The chain joins TRBV6-6 to TRBJ2-7, with a possible D match to TRBD2 (6 bases). Between the trimmed V and J ends, which lost 6 bases and 4 bases, there was a span of 13 bases. The CDR3 runs to 13 residues. Germline assignment: CDR1 MNHNY and CDR2 SVGAGI (reference sequence). Written as DNA, the CDR3 is TGTGCCAGCAGCCTAACCCGGGAGTACGAGCAGTACTTC. It translates to CASSLTREYEQYF.

The chain uses TRBV5-1 and TRBJ2-6; D is undetermined. The CDR3 has 16 amino acids. The ends were cut back, 4 bases at V and 1 base at J, with 12 bases in the middle. CDR1 and CDR2 from the germline V gene are SGHRS and YFSETQ. CDR3 sequence: CASSLDSGSGANVLTF. For the CDR3, the DNA is TGCGCCAGCAGCCTGGATTCGGGTTCTGGGGCCAACGTCCTGACTTTC.

The chain couples TRBV7-9 to TRBJ2-7, with D maybe TRBD1 (6 bases). Germline V CDR1 and CDR2: SEHNR, FQNEAQ (reference sequence). This CDR3 is 13 amino acids long. V lost 2 bases and J lost 4, with 9 bases in between. CDR3 in amino acids: CASSLLQGYEQYF. CDR3 sequence (DNA): TGTGCCAGCAGCTTACTACAGGGTTACGAGCAGTACTTC.

The V call is TRBV25-1, the J call TRBJ2-2; D perhaps matches TRBD1 (5 bases). Trimming shortened V by 4 bases and J by 3 bases, and 15 bases separated the two germline ends. CDR3 size: 16 residues. Germline CDR1 is MGHDK and CDR2 is SYGVNS. The chain's CDR3 is CASSANRYPDTGELFF. The CDR3 DNA follows: TGTGCCAGCAGTGCTAACAGGTACCCAGACACCGGGGAGCTGTTTTTT. Full variable domain (outside the CDR3, taken from reference TRBV25-1 and TRBJ2-2): EADIYQTPRYLVIGTGKKITLECSQTMGHDKMYWYQQDPGMELHLIHYSYGVNSTEKGDLSSESTVSRIRTEHFPLTLESARPSHTSQYLCASSANRYPDTGELFFGEGSRLTVL.

The chain links TRBV11-1 to TRBJ2-5; possible D gene TRBD1, 6 bases. The J call may be incorrect, as the DNA end agrees better with TRBJ2-7. The CDR3 consists of 14 residues. Germline V gives CDR1 SGHAT, CDR2 FQDESV (reference sequence). CDR3 sequence (DNA): TGTGCCAGCAGTTCACCGGGACATCCCTACGAGCAGTACTTC. Its protein product is CASSSPGHPYEQYF.

V gene TRBV19 combines with J gene TRBJ2-7, with 7 bases fitting TRBD1. The CDR3 consists of 16 residues. Germline V lookup: CDR1 LNHDA, CDR2 SQIVND (reference sequence). The junction had 13 bases not matched to a gene; V was cut back by 4 bases and J by 4 bases. The chain's CDR3 is CASSTRQGKASYEQYF. The CDR3 coding sequence is TGTGCCAGTAGTACCAGACAGGGCAAGGCGTCGTACGAGCAGTACTTC.

This chain links TRBV7-9 with TRBJ2-2, with 11 bases lining up with TRBD2. Germline trimming cut 4 bases from V and 3 bases from J; bases unmatched to any gene: 4. This CDR3 is 16 amino acids long. The germline gives CDR1 SEHNR, CDR2 FQNEAQ (reference sequence). DNA for the CDR3: TGTGCCAGCAGCTCTATGGGACTAGCGGACACCGGGGAGCTGTTTTTT. Amino acid sequence: CASSSMGLADTGELFF.

The V call is TRBV14, the J call TRBJ1-4, with D perhaps matching TRBD1 (5 bases). The V end lost 1 base, the J end lost 7 bases, and 13 bases lay between the germline ends. Germline CDR1 SGHDN, CDR2 FVKESK. The CDR3 covers 15 residues. This CDR3 is CASSQVRGESEKLFF. In DNA, the CDR3 is TGTGCCAGCAGCCAAGTCCGAGGGGAAAGTGAAAAACTGTTTTTT.

V usage is TRBV25-1 and J usage is TRBJ1-1, with TRBD1 as a possible D gene (6 bases). The CDR3 has 10 amino acids. CDR1 and CDR2 from the germline V gene are MGHDK and SYGVNS. The DNA of the CDR3 is TGTACCCAGGGGCGCGATGAAGCTTTCTTT. This gives the protein CTQGRDEAFF.

The chain couples TRBV11-2 to TRBJ2-7, with 7 bases aligning to TRBD2. Germline V CDR1 and CDR2: SGHAT, FQNNGV. This CDR3 contains 15 residues. J lost 5 bases, V lost 0 bases, and 7 bases had no gene match. CDR3 residues: CASSLDGREINEQYF. The DNA for the CDR3 is TGTGCCAGCAGCTTAGACGGGCGGGAGATCAACGAGCAGTACTTC.

The chain carries TRBV7-2 and TRBJ1-1, with no clear D. Trimming took off 5 bases at V and 5 bases at J, with 12 bases between the two ends. The CDR3 sequence is 13 residues long. CDR1 and CDR2 (germline): SGHTA, FQGNSA. CDR3 loop: CASSRRQRTEAFF. In DNA, the CDR3 is TGTGCCAGCAGCCGAAGGCAGAGGACTGAAGCTTTCTTT.

The chain has TRBV4-2 and TRBJ2-7; possible D gene TRBD2, 6 bases. V was clipped by 4 bases and J by 0 bases, with 16 bases between them. The CDR3 runs to 16 residues. Germline CDR1 reads LGHNA; CDR2 reads YNFKEQ. The CDR3 coding sequence is TGTGCCAGCAGCCCCGAAGGCGGGGCACACTCCTACGAGCAGTACTTC. It specifies CASSPEGGAHSYEQYF.